This T cell receptor (beta chain) stems from a study of blood T cell repertoires in COVID-19. As for the study in general: Acute and convalescent COVID-19 specimens originated in the United States, Italy and Spain. PBMCs, B-cell-depleted T cells, or T cells provided the cDNA or gDNA that made up the material.

In the study's own analysis: Reference gene primers were amplified, and this amplification served to estimate nucleated cell counts. Profiling relied on immunoSEQ multiplex PCR, and the TCRdb table lists in-frame clones only, not all of them. The V and J calls and clone size are taken from that table; D and trimming were inferred from the DNA. Here the sample spans tens of thousands of clones, 86% being singletons. The V end was cut by 0 bases, the J end by 3 bases, with 12 bases between. The CDR3 is made up of 15 amino acids. Germline V gives CDR1 MNHEY, CDR2 SVGEGT. The chain carries TRBV6-2 or TRBV6-3 and TRBJ2-7, with unresolved D. The source is a woman of 80 years or more with active or convalescent COVID-19. The sequencing input was peripheral blood. This CDR3 is CASSYSSSKNYEQYF. As DNA, the CDR3 is TGTGCCAGCAGTTACTCGTCTAGTAAGAACTACGAGCAGTACTTC.